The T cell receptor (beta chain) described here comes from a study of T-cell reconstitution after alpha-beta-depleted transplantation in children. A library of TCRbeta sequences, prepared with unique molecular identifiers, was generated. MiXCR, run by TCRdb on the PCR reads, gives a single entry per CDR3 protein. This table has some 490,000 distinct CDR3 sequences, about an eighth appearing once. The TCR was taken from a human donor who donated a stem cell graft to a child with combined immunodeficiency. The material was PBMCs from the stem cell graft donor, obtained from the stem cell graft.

The CDR3 nucleotides read TGTGCCAGCAGTGAAACCCTAGCGGGAGCTGGGGAGCAGTACTTC. Protein sequence: CASSETLAGAGEQYF. The chain joins TRBV6-1 to TRBJ2-7; 10 nucleotides line up with TRBD2. CDR3 size: 15 residues. Per germline, CDR1 MNHNS and CDR2 SASEGT. J lost 7 bases, V lost 2 bases, and 8 bases had no gene match.